Listed below are T cell receptor beta chains from one sample, sequenced in a study of CD8 T cells in Susac syndrome. A single record per CDR3 protein comes from TCRdb applying MiXCR to the immunoSEQ multiplex PCR reads. The table has about 2,000 distinct CDR3 sequences, under 75% seen once. Sequenced material: CD8+ TEMRA cells from PBMCs. These receptors all come from a human donor with Susac syndrome. CDR3s include the opening cysteine and the closing phenylalanine or tryptophan. D genes are given only for firm matches. Expanded clones get a size class; other rows say once, few or many, or leave the size out.

j_call v_call d_call clone_size cdr3_aa cdr3_nt
TRBJ1-1 TRBV6-2/TRBV6-3 . large CASTYSPLNTEAFF TGTGCCAGCACTTACTCCCCGTTGAACACTGAAGCTTTCTTT
TRBJ2-7 TRBV20-1 . . CSARETGRNSYEQYF TGCAGTGCTAGAGAGACGGGAAGAAACTCCTACGAGCAGTACTTC
TRBJ2-2 TRBV4-3 . . CASSHWVNTGELFF TGCGCCAGCAGCCACTGGGTCAACACCGGGGAGCTGTTTTTT
TRBJ2-7 TRBV25-1 TRBD1 . CASATGAYEQYF TGTGCCAGCGCTACAGGGGCCTACGAGCAGTACTTC
TRBJ2-1 TRBV28 . . CASTPMGVPDIQFF TGTGCCAGCACCCCAATGGGAGTTCCGGACATTCAGTTCTTC
TRBJ1-2 TRBV10-1 . . CASSQFEKIAKTYGYTF TGCGCCAGCAGTCAATTTGAAAAGATCGCGAAGACCTATGGCTACACCTTC
TRBJ1-2 TRBV24-1 . . CATSDSTGGSATNYGYTF TGTGCCACCAGTGATTCCACCGGGGGGTCCGCGACCAACTATGGCTACACCTTC
TRBJ2-6 TRBV29-1 . . CSVLGVAGANVLTF TGCAGCGTTCTGGGGGTGGCTGGGGCCAACGTCCTGACTTTC
TRBJ1-1 TRBV6-2/TRBV6-3 . . CASSPGLEAFF TGTGCCAGCTCCCCAGGGCTTGAAGCTTTCTTT
TRBJ2-2 TRBV5-1 TRBD1 few CASSSRGGDGTGELFF TGCGCCAGCAGCTCGAGAGGGGGCGATGGCACCGGGGAGCTGTTTTTT